Included here is one T cell receptor (beta chain) sequence, with context. Antigen specificity is unknown. The data originate from a study of cytotoxic CD8 clonotypes in ibrutinib-treated CLL. For the study at large: Patients: more than nine relapsed/refractory, roughly 15 treatment-naive, about 18 IGHV unmutated. Patients attained 25 or so partial and 2 complete responses; at median about 70 months, about 15 remained remitted while approximately 12 progressed. Response samples came after a median roughly 11 months of treatment, range 6 to 36. Findings and limits, study-wide: Clonality showed a rise at ibrutinib response that reversed toward baseline at progression.

Germline loops: CDR1 SNHLY, CDR2 FYNNEI. The length of the CDR3 is 18 residues. The V end was cut by 4 bases, the J end by 0 bases, with 16 bases between. Clones were sequenced by immunoSEQ multiplex PCR, and TCRdb holds only the in-frame ones, with some missing. The sample holds about 180,000 clones, about 80% seen once. The clonotype originates from a human donor with chronic lymphocytic leukemia. The chain uses TRBV2 and TRBJ2-6; TRBD2 is a possible D gene (5 bases). This specimen consisted of PBMCs, obtained after 24 months of ibrutinib treatment. This CDR3 reads CASSGRLLGVSGANVLTF. CDR3 in DNA: TGTGCCAGCAGTGGTAGACTACTAGGAGTCTCTGGGGCCAACGTCCTGACTTTC. The variable domain in full, completed from reference TRBV2 and TRBJ2-6, reads EPEVTQTPSHQVTQMGQEVILRCVPISNHLYFYWYRQILGQKVEFLVSFYNNEISEKSEIFDDQFSVERPDGSNFTLKIRSTKLEDSAMYFCASSGRLLGVSGANVLTFGAGSRLTVL.